The clone carrying this T cell receptor (beta chain) has only a few counts. As yet, its antigen is unknown. This sample was taken from a study of T cells in Graves' hyperthyroidism and ophthalmopathy. Authors of the study amplified TCR beta CDR3 regions from RNA transcripts. First-round RT-PCR with HTBI primers amplified the TCR CDR3 region. TCRdb called the multiplex PCR reads again in MiXCR, with one record for every CDR3 protein. Of 200,000 to 250,000 distinct CDR3 sequences in the sample, roughly 18% were seen once. Whole-study results and caveats: Most clonotypes expanded in the thyroid (above 0.001) were also present in blood. Stable hyperthyroidism was told apart from ophthalmopathy by a model built on 13 V-J features.

Stable Graves' hyperthyroidism denoted no ophthalmopathy progression over 18 months. Fresh peripheral blood, about 9.9 ml, yielded the PBMCs. There are 13 residues in the CDR3. Germline CDR1 SNHLY, CDR2 FYNNEI. V dropped 7 bases and J dropped 0 bases, with 9 bases sitting between them. Sequenced material: blood. J is TRBJ2-5 and V is TRBV2; no definite D call. The clonotype originates from a middle-aged man with Graves' hyperthyroidism. CDR3 bases: TGTGCCAGCAAATTAGAACACCAAGAGACCCAGTACTTC. Residues: CASKLEHQETQYF.